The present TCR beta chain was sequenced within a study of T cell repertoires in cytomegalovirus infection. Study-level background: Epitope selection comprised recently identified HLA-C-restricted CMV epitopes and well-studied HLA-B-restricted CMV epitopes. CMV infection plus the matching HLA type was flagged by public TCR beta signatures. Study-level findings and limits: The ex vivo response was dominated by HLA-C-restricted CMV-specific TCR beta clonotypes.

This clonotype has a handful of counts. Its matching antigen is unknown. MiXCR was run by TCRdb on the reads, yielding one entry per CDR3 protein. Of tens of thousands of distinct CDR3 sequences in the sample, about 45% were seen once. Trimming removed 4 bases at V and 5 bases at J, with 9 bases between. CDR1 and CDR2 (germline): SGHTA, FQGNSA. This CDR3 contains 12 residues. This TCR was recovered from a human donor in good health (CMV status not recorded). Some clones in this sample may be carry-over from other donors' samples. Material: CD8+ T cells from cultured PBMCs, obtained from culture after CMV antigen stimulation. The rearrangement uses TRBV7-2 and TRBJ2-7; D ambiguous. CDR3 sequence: CASSYPGNEQYF. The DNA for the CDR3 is TGTGCCAGCAGCTATCCAGGTAACGAGCAGTACTTC. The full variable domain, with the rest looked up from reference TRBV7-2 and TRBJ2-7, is GAGVSQSPSNKVTEKGKDVELRCDPISGHTALYWYRQSLGQGLEFLIYFQGNSAPDKSGLPSDRFSAERTGGSVSTLTIQRTQQEDSAVYLCASSYPGNEQYFGPGTRLTVT.